A selection of T cell receptor beta chains follows, all from one sample in a study of CD4 T cells in relation to SARS-CoV-2 and coronaviruses. Antigen specificity for these receptors is unknown. Using immunoSEQ multiplex PCR, the repertoire was profiled, and TCRdb retains in-frame clones only, with some absent. The table records about 12,000 clones, about 72% of them present only once. Specimen: CD4+ T cells from PBMCs, cultured in vitro. The receptors come from a human donor in good health. The CDR3 runs from the conserved cysteine through the conserved F or W. Fields, in order: clone size, V gene, D gene, J gene, CDR3 protein, CDR3 DNA. The D gene is left open where the match is weak. Clone size is given for some rows only: seen once, a few or many times, or a class if the clone is expanded.

clone_size: -; v_call: TRBV2; d_call: TRBD2; j_call: TRBJ2-7; cdr3_aa: CASRRGLAGTHYEQYF; cdr3_nt: TGTGCCAGCAGGCGGGGTCTAGCGGGGACCCATTACGAGCAGTACTTC
clone_size: -; v_call: TRBV9; d_call: TRBD1; j_call: TRBJ1-5; cdr3_aa: CASSSQGGQPQHF; cdr3_nt: TGTGCCAGCAGCTCCCAAGGGGGCCAGCCCCAGCATTTT
clone_size: -; v_call: TRBV9; d_call: -; j_call: TRBJ1-6; cdr3_aa: CASSVDLPNSPLHF; cdr3_nt: TGTGCCAGCAGCGTAGATCTTCCCAATTCACCCCTCCACTTT
clone_size: -; v_call: TRBV30; d_call: -; j_call: TRBJ2-1; cdr3_aa: CAWTTLVGSYNEQFF; cdr3_nt: TGTGCCTGGACTACACTAGTCGGGTCCTACAATGAGCAGTTCTTC
clone_size: -; v_call: TRBV23-1; d_call: -; j_call: TRBJ2-1; cdr3_aa: CASSPVRDEQFF; cdr3_nt: TGCGCCAGCAGTCCAGTCAGGGATGAGCAGTTCTTC
clone_size: -; v_call: TRBV6-1; d_call: TRBD1; j_call: TRBJ2-5; cdr3_aa: CASSEGGGQGETQYF; cdr3_nt: TGTGCCAGCAGTGAAGGTGGGGGACAGGGGGAGACCCAGTACTTC
clone_size: -; v_call: TRBV6-2/TRBV6-3; d_call: TRBD2; j_call: TRBJ2-1; cdr3_aa: CASSSGRTGNEQFF; cdr3_nt: TGTGCCAGCAGTTCCGGGAGGACGGGGAATGAGCAGTTCTTC
clone_size: -; v_call: TRBV7-2; d_call: -; j_call: TRBJ2-3; cdr3_aa: CASSSVGDTQYF; cdr3_nt: TGTGCCAGCAGCTCGGTGGGAGATACGCAGTATTTT
clone_size: once; v_call: TRBV5-1; d_call: -; j_call: TRBJ2-5; cdr3_aa: CASSLVEGIETQYF; cdr3_nt: TGCGCCAGCAGCTTGGTAGAGGGGATAGAGACCCAGTACTTC
clone_size: -; v_call: TRBV7-3; d_call: TRBD2; j_call: TRBJ2-2; cdr3_aa: CASSTPSGLNTGELFF; cdr3_nt: TGTGCCAGCAGCACCCCTAGCGGCCTGAACACCGGGGAGCTGTTTTTT
clone_size: -; v_call: TRBV6-6; d_call: TRBD1; j_call: TRBJ1-2; cdr3_aa: CATRDRETNYGYTF; cdr3_nt: TGTGCCACCCGGGACAGGGAAACTAACTATGGCTACACCTTC
clone_size: once; v_call: TRBV6-2/TRBV6-3; d_call: -; j_call: TRBJ1-2; cdr3_aa: CASSYSSMAGGGYTF; cdr3_nt: TGTGCCAGCAGTTACTCGAGTATGGCAGGTGGCGGCTACACCTTC
clone_size: -; v_call: TRBV4-2; d_call: -; j_call: TRBJ2-1; cdr3_aa: CASSQEGPSDEQFF; cdr3_nt: TGTGCCAGCAGCCAAGAAGGGCCTAGCGATGAGCAGTTCTTC
clone_size: -; v_call: TRBV7-9; d_call: TRBD1; j_call: TRBJ1-1; cdr3_aa: CASSRGQGNTEAFF; cdr3_nt: TGTGCCAGCAGCCGTGGACAGGGGAACACTGAAGCTTTCTTT
clone_size: -; v_call: TRBV27; d_call: -; j_call: TRBJ2-5; cdr3_aa: CASSLMGAHSETQYF; cdr3_nt: TGTGCCAGCAGTTTGATGGGGGCGCATTCAGAGACCCAGTACTTC
clone_size: once; v_call: TRBV11-2; d_call: -; j_call: TRBJ2-3; cdr3_aa: CASSLVGPNTQYF; cdr3_nt: TGTGCCAGCAGCTTAGTAGGCCCAAATACGCAGTATTTT